In its sample, the clone carrying this T cell receptor (beta chain) was seen once. Germline CDR1 SGHRS, CDR2 YFSETQ. The CDR3 is 13 amino acids. Trimming took 10 bases from V and 1 from J, leaving 11 bases between them. Clones were read by immunoSEQ multiplex PCR, and TCRdb kept only the in-frame ones, dropping some. This table has about 1.5 million clones, 98% appearing once. The data are from a study of shared clonotypes between healthy human individuals. Memory CD4+ cells were the fraction left after CD45RA+ naive selection. The clonotype comes from a man aged 30-40 years in good health. The sample comprised naive CD4+ T cells sorted from blood. Specified subset: CD45RA+ positively selected. V is TRBV5-1 and J is TRBJ1-4; no definite D call. The CDR3 spells CASSTETNEKLFF. The CDR3 nucleotides read TGCGCCTCCAGCACAGAAACTAATGAAAAACTGTTTTTT.